Shown below are 27 T cell receptor beta chains from a single sample sequenced in a study of vaccination and CD4 T cells after COVID-19 (dated by TCRdb to 2021 to 2024). The treatment or condition label here, explained by the study, means: approximately nine-day PBMC culture with coronavirus spike peptide pools or control peptides (ViraFEST assay). These receptors have no identified antigens. Libraries came from PCR. The reads were generated on an Illumina iSeq 100. TCR sequencing of DNA from cultured CD4+ T cells used the Oncomine TCR Beta short-read assay at the Johns Hopkins FTIC core. The raw public data were reprocessed by TCRdb itself: fastp quality trimming at Q25, MiXCR clonotype calling, in-frame beta chains only. Each entry is one CDR3 protein sequence, shown with its most common DNA and genes. The sample table records approximately 16,000 distinct CDR3 sequences; approximately 30% of these occur just once. Jointly, the top ten make up 15% to 20% of the sample.

The sample was cultured CD4+ T cells from blood. The receptors originated from a human donor with COVID-19.

V and J are TRBV6-1 and TRBJ2-5; tentative D call: TRBD1 (5 bases). Trimming removed 7 bases at V and 5 bases at J, with 14 bases between. This CDR3 spans 13 amino acids. The germline CDR1 and CDR2 sequences are MNHNS and SASEGT. The chain's CDR3 is CASKVETEETQYF. As DNA, the CDR3 is TGTGCCAGCAAAGTGGAGACAGAGGAGACCCAGTACTTC.

The rearrangement uses TRBV20-1 and TRBJ2-7; no clear D. The CDR3 contains 13 residues. V lost 6 bases and J 1 base, leaving 13 bases between the germline ends. Germline-derived CDR1 and CDR2 are DFQATT and SNEGSKA (reference sequence). The CDR3: CSAHEALSYEQYF. CDR3 coding DNA: TGCAGTGCCCACGAGGCCCTTTCCTACGAGCAGTACTTC.

J is TRBJ1-1 and V is TRBV12-3 or TRBV12-4, with D perhaps matching TRBD1 (5 bases). V lost 3 bases, J lost 0 bases, and 8 bases lay in between. The CDR3 runs 14 residues. The CDR3 sequence is CASSFQGLNTEAFF. DNA of the CDR3: TGTGCCAGCAGTTTTCAGGGCTTGAACACTGAAGCTTTCTTT.

Note on this clonotype: A clone one base away is much larger, so this may be a read error. The rearrangement uses TRBV5-1 and TRBJ1-1; weak D call: TRBD1 (6 bases). From germline, CDR1 is SGHRS and CDR2 YFSETQ. V shed 1 base and J shed 4 bases, with 14 bases lying between them. The CDR3 spans 15 residues. CDR3 protein: CASSLLGQSSTEAFF. In nucleotides, the CDR3 is TGCGCCAGCAGCTTGTTAGGACAGTCGAGCACTGAAGCTTTCTTT.

The rearrangement uses TRBV5-4 and TRBJ1-1, with D perhaps matching TRBD1 (5 bases). Germline CDR1 and CDR2: SGHNT and YYREEE (reference sequence). The V gene lost 8 bases and the J gene lost 3 bases, with 14 bases spanning the gap. The CDR3 runs 13 residues. CDR3 sequence reads: CASAGGGDTEAFF. The CDR3 DNA reads as TGTGCCAGTGCTGGCGGGGGAGACACTGAAGCTTTCTTT.

The chain employs TRBV28 and TRBJ1-5; a weak D match, TRBD1 (6 bases). The CDR3 consists of 15 residues. The germline CDR1 and CDR2 sequences are MDHEN and SYDVKM. V gave up 6 bases and J gave up 1 base, with 13 bases separating them. The CDR3 sequence: CASRNQGTSNQPQHF. The DNA of the CDR3 is TGTGCCAGCAGAAATCAGGGGACGAGCAATCAGCCCCAGCATTTT.

The V call is TRBV20-1, the J call TRBJ1-4; 9 bases agree with TRBD1. Germline V gene data show CDR1 as DFQATT and CDR2 as SNEGSKA (reference sequence). CDR3 size: 12 residues. The CDR3 is CRQDRGSEKLFF. As DNA, the CDR3 is TGCAGACAAGACAGGGGGAGTGAAAAACTGTTTTTT.

V and J are TRBV11-3 and TRBJ1-1; D remains ambiguous. Trimming shortened V by 0 bases and J by 8 bases, and 10 bases separated the two germline ends. The CDR3 is made up of 13 amino acids. The germline gives CDR1 SGHNT, CDR2 YENEEA. CDR3 sequence reads: CASSLDGSREAFF. The CDR3 DNA reads as TGTGCCAGCAGCTTAGATGGTTCCAGGGAAGCTTTCTTT.

A few counts support this clonotype. V gene TRBV6-2 or TRBV6-3 combines with J gene TRBJ1-5; perhaps TRBD1 as D (5 bases). V lost 7 bases and J 8 bases, leaving 15 bases between the germline ends. From germline, CDR1 is MNHEY and CDR2 SVGEGT. This CDR3 contains 13 residues. The CDR3 nucleotides are TGTGCCAGCACCCCGCCAGGGTTTGAGCCCCAGCATTTT. Residues: CASTPPGFEPQHF.

In this sample, this clonotype turned up a few times. This chain links TRBV9 with TRBJ2-7; TRBD1 might be the D (5 bases). The CDR3 runs 14 residues. Germline V gives CDR1 SGDLS, CDR2 YYNGEE. The ends were cut back, 2 bases at V and 2 bases at J, with 11 bases in the middle. CDR3 in amino acids: CASSVGARAYEQYF. The CDR3 DNA sequence: TGTGCCAGCAGCGTTGGGGCCCGGGCCTACGAGCAGTACTTC.

The rearrangement joins TRBV19 to TRBJ1-1; TRBD1 might be the D (5 bases). Germline loops: CDR1 LNHDA, CDR2 SQIVND (reference sequence). The V end was cut by 2 bases, the J end by 6 bases, with 7 bases between. The CDR3 sequence is 12 residues long. The CDR3: CASSIRGAEAFF. CDR3 bases: TGTGCCAGTAGTATACGAGGGGCTGAAGCTTTCTTT.

The chain links TRBV20-1 to TRBJ2-4, with D possibly called TRBD1 or TRBD2 (6 bases each). Between the trimmed V and J ends, which lost 3 bases and 0 bases, there was a span of 12 bases. Germline V gene sequence: CDR1 DFQATT, CDR2 SNEGSKA (reference sequence). This CDR3 has 15 residues. CDR3 residues: CSASTGAIAKNIQYF. CDR3 in DNA: TGCAGTGCTAGTACGGGGGCCATAGCCAAAAACATTCAGTACTTC.

This clonotype was counted a few times. The chain combines TRBV19 with TRBJ1-5; D might be TRBD1 (5 bases). The CDR3 totals 14 residues. V lost 8 bases and J 1 base, leaving 12 bases between the germline ends. Germline CDR1 reads LNHDA; CDR2 reads SQIVND (reference sequence). Here the CDR3 reads CASQRRGSNQPQHF. Written as DNA, the CDR3 is TGTGCCAGTCAAAGACGGGGGAGCAATCAGCCCCAGCATTTT. The full variable domain, with the rest looked up from reference TRBV19 and TRBJ1-5, is DGGITQSPKYLFRKEGQNVTLSCEQNLNHDAMYWYRQDPGQGLRLIYYSQIVNDFQKGDIAEGYSVSREKKESFPLTVTSAQKNPTAFYLCASQRRGSNQPQHFGDGTRLSIL.

This clonotype was seen only once. The rearrangement joins TRBV25-1 to TRBJ1-6; D is unclear. The CDR3 is 14 residues long. Germline values: CDR1 MGHDK, CDR2 SYGVNS. Between the trimmed V and J ends, which lost 3 bases and 10 bases, there was a span of 13 bases. CDR3 sequence reads: CASSDGGLWSPLHF. CDR3 sequence (DNA): TGTGCCAGCAGTGACGGAGGGCTGTGGTCACCCCTCCACTTT.

The chain employs TRBV11-2 and TRBJ2-7, with a weak D call TRBD1 (6 bases). V dropped 5 bases and J dropped 9 bases, with 20 bases sitting between them. The CDR3 is 14 amino acids. Germline V gives CDR1 SGHAT, CDR2 FQNNGV. The DNA for the CDR3 is TGTGCCAGCAGCCAACCTAAGACAGGCCAATGGCAGTACTTC. This encodes CASSQPKTGQWQYF.

The CDR3 protein is CASSGGGNTEAFF. The CDR3 DNA is TGTGCCAGCTCTGGGGGGGGGAACACTGAAGCTTTCTTT. The V and J genes are TRBV6-1 and TRBJ1-1, with D perhaps TRBD1 (5 bases). V shed 8 bases and J shed 1 base, with 11 bases lying between them. This CDR3 is 13 amino acids long. Germline CDR1 and CDR2: MNHNS and SASEGT.

The rearrangement joins TRBV20-1 to TRBJ1-6; D gene ambiguous. Between the trimmed V and J ends, which lost 1 base and 5 bases, there was a span of 12 bases. The V gene's germline CDR1 is DFQATT and CDR2 SNEGSKA (reference sequence). The CDR3 loop spans 15 amino acids. CDR3 region: CSARVPGVDNSPLHF. The CDR3 DNA sequence: TGCAGTGCTAGAGTCCCCGGGGTCGATAATTCACCCCTCCACTTT.

This clonotype was seen a handful of times. The V and J genes are TRBV5-1 and TRBJ2-1; TRBD1 agrees at 10 bases. The ends lost 3 bases at V and 1 base at J; junction bases unmatched: 4. The CDR3 totals 16 residues. Germline loops: CDR1 SGHRS, CDR2 YFSETQ. DNA of the CDR3: TGCGCCAGCAGCTCGGACAGGGGGTTTTCCTACAATGAGCAGTTCTTC. As protein: CASSSDRGFSYNEQFF.

By share, this clonotype ranks as medium-sized. V is TRBV27 and J is TRBJ1-5; 8 bases fit TRBD1. Per germline, CDR1 MNHEY and CDR2 SMNVEV (reference sequence). The CDR3 has 18 residues. The V gene end was trimmed by 3 bases and the J gene end by 0 bases; junction bases not matched to a gene: 10. CDR3 loop: CASSLTGAAGYSNQPQHF. CDR3 DNA sequence: TGTGCCAGCAGTTTGACAGGGGCCGCAGGATATAGCAATCAGCCCCAGCATTTT.

This clonotype was observed a single time. The V gene is TRBV7-2, the J gene TRBJ2-7; D might be TRBD1 (5 bases). V gave up 4 bases and J gave up 3 bases, with 10 bases separating them. The CDR3 has 13 amino acids. CDR1 is SGHTA and CDR2 is FQGNSA in the germline V gene. The CDR3 DNA sequence: TGTGCCAGCAGCTCCCTCGACAGCTACGAGCAGTACTTC. This codes for CASSSLDSYEQYF.

This clonotype was observed a few times. The V call is TRBV6-1, the J call TRBJ2-7; D unclear. This CDR3 spans 11 amino acids. CDR1 MNHNS and CDR2 SASEGT come from the germline V gene. Deletions cut 8 bases from V and 6 bases from J, with 11 bases between. CDR3 nucleotides: TGTGCCAGCTATGGCAAGTTCGAGCAGTACTTC. Its translation: CASYGKFEQYF.

This chain links TRBV7-6 with TRBJ1-4; TRBD1 might be the D (5 bases). The length of the CDR3 is 15 residues. V shed 3 bases and J shed 3 bases, with 11 bases lying between them. Germline loops: CDR1 SGHVS, CDR2 FNYEAQ. CDR3: CASSFRDGPNEKLFF. In nucleotides, the CDR3 is TGTGCCAGCAGCTTCCGGGACGGCCCTAATGAAAAACTGTTTTTT.

The rearrangement uses TRBV18 and TRBJ2-1; D tentatively reads TRBD1 or TRBD2 (5 bases each). CDR1 and CDR2 (germline): KGHSH, LQKENI. V was trimmed by 4 bases and J by 3 bases, leaving 16 bases between them. The length of the CDR3 is 16 residues. The CDR3 region is CASSRRDGAHYNEQFF. CDR3 coding DNA: TGTGCCAGCTCACGTCGTGACGGGGCCCACTACAATGAGCAGTTCTTC.

V and J are TRBV20-1 and TRBJ1-2; tentative D call: TRBD1 (5 bases). V shed 3 bases and J shed 7 bases, with 21 bases lying between them. Germline values: CDR1 DFQATT, CDR2 SNEGSKA (reference sequence). This CDR3 contains 15 residues. CDR3 sequence: CSASDSLGTVLGYTF. The CDR3 coding sequence is TGCAGTGCTAGCGACTCCCTCGGGACTGTACTTGGCTACACCTTC.

This clonotype was recorded a few times. The V call is TRBV5-1, the J call TRBJ2-5; TRBD2 agrees at 11 bases. J was trimmed by 5 bases and V by 6 bases; bases with no gene match: 9. Germline CDR1 SGHRS, CDR2 YFSETQ. The CDR3 loop spans 15 amino acids. Here the CDR3 DNA reads TGCGCCAGCACCCTATCGACTAGCGGGGTTGAGACCCAGTACTTC. It is translated as CASTLSTSGVETQYF.

This clonotype has just a few counts. V and J are TRBV15 and TRBJ1-4; 7 positions agree with TRBD1. This CDR3 contains 15 residues. The ends lost 3 bases at V and 4 bases at J; junction bases unmatched: 5. Per germline, CDR1 LNHNV and CDR2 YYDKDF (reference sequence). DNA for the CDR3: TGTGCCACCAGCAGGACCGGGACAGTTAATGAAAAACTGTTTTTT. Its protein product is CATSRTGTVNEKLFF.

The chain uses TRBV25-1 and TRBJ2-1; TRBD1 aligns across 7 bases. After removal of 1 base from V and 0 bases from J, the junction contained 18 bases not matched to a gene. The CDR3 extends over 21 amino acids. Per the germline V gene, CDR1 is MGHDK and CDR2 is SYGVNS. CDR3 coding DNA: TGTGCCAGCAGTGAATCCGCAACCGGGACAGTCATCACAAGCTCCTACAATGAGCAGTTCTTC. Translation: CASSESATGTVITSSYNEQFF.